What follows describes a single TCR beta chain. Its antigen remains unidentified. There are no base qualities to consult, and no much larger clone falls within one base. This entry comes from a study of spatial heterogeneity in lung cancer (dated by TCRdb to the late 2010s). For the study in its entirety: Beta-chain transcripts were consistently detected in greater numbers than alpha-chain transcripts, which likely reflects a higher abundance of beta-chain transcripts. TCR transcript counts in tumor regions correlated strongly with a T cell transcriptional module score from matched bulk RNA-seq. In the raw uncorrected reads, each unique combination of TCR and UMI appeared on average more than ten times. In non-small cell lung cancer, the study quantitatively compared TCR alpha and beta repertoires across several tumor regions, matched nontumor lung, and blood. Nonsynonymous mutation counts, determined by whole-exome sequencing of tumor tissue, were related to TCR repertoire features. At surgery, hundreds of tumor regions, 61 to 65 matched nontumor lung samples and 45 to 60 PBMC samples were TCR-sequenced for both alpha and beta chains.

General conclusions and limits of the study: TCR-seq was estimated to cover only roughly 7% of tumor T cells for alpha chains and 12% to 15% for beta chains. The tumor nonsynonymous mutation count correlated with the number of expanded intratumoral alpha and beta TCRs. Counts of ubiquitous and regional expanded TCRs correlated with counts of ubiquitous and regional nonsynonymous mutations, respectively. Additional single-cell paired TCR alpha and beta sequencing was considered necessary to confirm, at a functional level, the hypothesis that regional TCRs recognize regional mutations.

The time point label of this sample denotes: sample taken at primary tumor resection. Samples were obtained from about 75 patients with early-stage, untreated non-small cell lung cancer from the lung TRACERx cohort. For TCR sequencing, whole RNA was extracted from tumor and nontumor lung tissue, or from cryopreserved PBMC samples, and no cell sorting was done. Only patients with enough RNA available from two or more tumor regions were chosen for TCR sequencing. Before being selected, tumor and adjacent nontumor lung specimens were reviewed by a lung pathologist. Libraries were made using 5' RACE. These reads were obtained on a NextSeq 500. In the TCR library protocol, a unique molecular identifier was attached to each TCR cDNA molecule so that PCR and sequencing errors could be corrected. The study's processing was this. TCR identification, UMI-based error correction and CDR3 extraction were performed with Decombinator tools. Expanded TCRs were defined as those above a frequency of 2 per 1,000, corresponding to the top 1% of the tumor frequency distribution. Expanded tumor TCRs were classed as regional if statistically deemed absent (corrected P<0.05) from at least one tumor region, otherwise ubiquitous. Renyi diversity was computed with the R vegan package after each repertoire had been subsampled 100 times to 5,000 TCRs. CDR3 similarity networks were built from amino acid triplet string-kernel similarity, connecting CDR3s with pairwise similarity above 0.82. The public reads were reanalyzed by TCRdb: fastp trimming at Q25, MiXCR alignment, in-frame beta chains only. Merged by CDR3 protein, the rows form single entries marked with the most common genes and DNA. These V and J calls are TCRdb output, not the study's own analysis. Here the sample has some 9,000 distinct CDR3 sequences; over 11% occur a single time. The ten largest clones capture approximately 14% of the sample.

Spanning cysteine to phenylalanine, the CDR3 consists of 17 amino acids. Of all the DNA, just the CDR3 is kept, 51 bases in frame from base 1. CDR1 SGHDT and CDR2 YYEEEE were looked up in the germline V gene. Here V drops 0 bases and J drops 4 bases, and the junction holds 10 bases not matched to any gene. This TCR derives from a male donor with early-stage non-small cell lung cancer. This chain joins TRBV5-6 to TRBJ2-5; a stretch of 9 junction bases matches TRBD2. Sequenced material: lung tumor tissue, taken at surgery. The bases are TGTGCCAGCAGCTTGGGCCCAACTAGCGGGTGGGCAGAGACCCAGTACTTC. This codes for CASSLGPTSGWAETQYF.